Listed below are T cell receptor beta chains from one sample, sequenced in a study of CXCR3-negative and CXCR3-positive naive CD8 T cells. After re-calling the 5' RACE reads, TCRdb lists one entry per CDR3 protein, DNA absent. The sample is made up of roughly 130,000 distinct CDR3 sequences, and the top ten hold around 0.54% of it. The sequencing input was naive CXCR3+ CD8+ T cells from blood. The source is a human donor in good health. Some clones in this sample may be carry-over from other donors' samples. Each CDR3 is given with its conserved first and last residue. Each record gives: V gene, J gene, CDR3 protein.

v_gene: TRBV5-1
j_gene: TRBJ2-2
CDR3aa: CASSLMFQGNTGELFF

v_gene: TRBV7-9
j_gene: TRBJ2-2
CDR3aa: CASSWLSGNTGELFF

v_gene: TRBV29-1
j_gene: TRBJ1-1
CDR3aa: CSVQGGETAALF

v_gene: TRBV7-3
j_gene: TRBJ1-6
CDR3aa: CASSLMDSPGSPLHF

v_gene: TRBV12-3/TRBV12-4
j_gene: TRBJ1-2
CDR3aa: CASRDNPYGYTF

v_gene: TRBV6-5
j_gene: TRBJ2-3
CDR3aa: CASSPGERDTQYF

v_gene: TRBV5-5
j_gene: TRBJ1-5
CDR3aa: CASSSIGTGSYQPQHF

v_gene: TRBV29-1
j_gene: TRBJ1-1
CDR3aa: CSVLPGMYTEAFF

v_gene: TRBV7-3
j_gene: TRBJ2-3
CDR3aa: CASSSPASGGTDTQYF

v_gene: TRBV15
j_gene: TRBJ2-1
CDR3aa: CATSGPSGGAFNEQFF

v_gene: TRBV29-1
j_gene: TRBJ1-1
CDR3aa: CSSTEVHIEAFF

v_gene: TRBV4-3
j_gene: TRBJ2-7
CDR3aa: CASSQEKLGAYEQYF